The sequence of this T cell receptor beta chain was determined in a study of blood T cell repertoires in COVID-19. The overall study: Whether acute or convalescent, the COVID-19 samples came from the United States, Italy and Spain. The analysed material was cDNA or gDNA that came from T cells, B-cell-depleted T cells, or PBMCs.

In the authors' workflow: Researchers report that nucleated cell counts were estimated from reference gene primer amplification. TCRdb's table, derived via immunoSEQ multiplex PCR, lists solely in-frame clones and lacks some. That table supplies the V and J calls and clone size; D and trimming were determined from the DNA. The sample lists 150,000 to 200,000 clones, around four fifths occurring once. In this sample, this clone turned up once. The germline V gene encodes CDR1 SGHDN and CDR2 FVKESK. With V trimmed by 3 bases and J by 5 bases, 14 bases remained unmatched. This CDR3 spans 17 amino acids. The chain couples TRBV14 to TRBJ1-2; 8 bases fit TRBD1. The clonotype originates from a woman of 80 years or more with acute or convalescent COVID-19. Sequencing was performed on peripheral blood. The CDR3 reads CASSHTPGQGEGYGYTF. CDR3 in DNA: TGTGCCAGCAGCCATACCCCCGGACAGGGAGAAGGGTATGGCTACACCTTC.